This TCR beta chain originates from a study of blood T cell repertoires in COVID-19. Trimming took 1 base from V and 0 from J, leaving 7 bases between them. CDR3 length: 16 residues. Per germline, CDR1 SGHTA and CDR2 FQGNSA. TCRdb keeps only in-frame clones here, not all; method: immunoSEQ multiplex PCR. The table has under 250,000 clones, roughly 89% seen once; the top ten hold 6.5%. The chain employs TRBV7-2 and TRBJ2-6; D gene ambiguous. The source of this sequence is a man between 60 and 70 years old who had recovered from COVID-19. The sample was peripheral blood. The CDR3 here is CASSLGPISGANVLTF. CDR3 coding DNA: TGTGCCAGCAGCTTAGGCCCTATCTCTGGGGCCAACGTCCTGACTTTC.